A selection of T cell receptor beta chains follows, all from one sample in a study of cytomegalovirus exposure and HLA in healthy donors. Using immunoSEQ multiplex PCR, the repertoire was profiled, and TCRdb retains in-frame clones only, with some absent. The sample has under 300,000 clones; around 89% are singletons. Sequencing was carried out using PBMCs. The receptors here all came from a young woman in good health and CMV-seronegative. Both conserved end residues are part of each CDR3. A D gene is named only where the DNA matches it firmly. Clone size appears in some rows only: once, few, many, or a class for an expanded clone.

CDR3: CASSLVAGDGANVLTF
DNA: TGTGCCAGCAGCTTAGTGGCGGGGGATGGGGCCAACGTCCTGACTTTC
J: TRBJ2-6
D: TRBD2
size: .
V: TRBV7-9

CDR3: CASSLGTSRYEKLFF
DNA: TGTGCCAGCAGCTTAGGGACATCCCGCTATGAAAAACTGTTTTTT
J: TRBJ1-4
D: .
size: once
V: TRBV7-2

CDR3: CASSRTGGYTEAFF
DNA: TGTGCCAGCAGCAGGACAGGGGGCTACACTGAAGCTTTCTTT
J: TRBJ1-1
D: TRBD1
size: .
V: TRBV28

CDR3: CASSDWRTFSTEAFF
DNA: TGTGCCAGCAGTGACTGGAGGACCTTCAGTACTGAAGCTTTCTTT
J: TRBJ1-1
D: .
size: .
V: TRBV25-1

CDR3: CASSLDEKSRVAYNSPLHF
DNA: TGTGCCAGCAGCTTAGATGAGAAGTCGAGGGTGGCTTATAATTCACCCCTCCACTTT
J: TRBJ1-6
D: .
size: .
V: TRBV7-6

CDR3: CASSLGTGYEQYF
DNA: TGTGCCAGCAGTCTCGGGACAGGCTACGAGCAGTACTTC
J: TRBJ2-7
D: TRBD1
size: few
V: TRBV27

CDR3: CATSKDRPGDTQYF
DNA: TGTGCCACCAGCAAGGACAGGCCGGGGGATACGCAGTATTTT
J: TRBJ2-3
D: TRBD1
size: .
V: TRBV15

CDR3: CATRTSGTDTQYF
DNA: TGTGCTACACGAACTAGCGGCACAGATACGCAGTATTTT
J: TRBJ2-3
D: TRBD2
size: .
V: TRBV27

CDR3: CASSKGGEYYGYTF
DNA: TGTGCCAGCAGCAAGGGAGGAGAGTACTATGGCTACACCTTC
J: TRBJ1-2
D: .
size: .
V: TRBV9

CDR3: CASSYDFTNTEAFF
DNA: TGTGCCAGCAGTTATGACTTTACGAACACTGAAGCTTTCTTT
J: TRBJ1-1
D: .
size: .
V: TRBV28